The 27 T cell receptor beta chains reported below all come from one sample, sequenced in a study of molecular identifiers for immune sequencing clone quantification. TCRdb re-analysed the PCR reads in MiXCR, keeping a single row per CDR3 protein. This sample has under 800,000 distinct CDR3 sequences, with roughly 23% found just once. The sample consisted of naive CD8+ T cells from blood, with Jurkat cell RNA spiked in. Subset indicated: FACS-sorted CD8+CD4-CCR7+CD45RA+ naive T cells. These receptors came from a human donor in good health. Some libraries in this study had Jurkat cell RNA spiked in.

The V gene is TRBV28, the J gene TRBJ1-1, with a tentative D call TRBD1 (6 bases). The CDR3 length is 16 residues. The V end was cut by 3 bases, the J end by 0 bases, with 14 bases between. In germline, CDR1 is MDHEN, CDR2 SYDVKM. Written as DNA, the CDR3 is TGTGCCAGCAGTTTTAGACAGGAGATCATGAACACTGAAGCTTTCTTT. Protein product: CASSFRQEIMNTEAFF. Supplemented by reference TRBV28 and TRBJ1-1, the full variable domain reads DVKVTQSSRYLVKRTGEKVFLECVQDMDHENMFWYRQDPGLGLRLIYFSYDVKMKEKGDIPEGYSVSREKKERFSLILESASTNQTSMYLCASSFRQEIMNTEAFFGQGTRLTVV.

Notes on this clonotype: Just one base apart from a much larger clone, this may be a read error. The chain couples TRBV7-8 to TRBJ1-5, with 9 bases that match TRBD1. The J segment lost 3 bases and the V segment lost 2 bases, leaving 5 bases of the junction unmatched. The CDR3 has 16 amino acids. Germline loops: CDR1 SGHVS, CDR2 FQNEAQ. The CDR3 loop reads CASSLLGQGTNQPQHF. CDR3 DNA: TGTGCCAGCAGCTTACTGGGACAGGGCACCAATCAGCCCCAGCATTTT.

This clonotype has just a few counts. The CDR3 nucleotides are TGTGCCAGCAGCTTAGCCCAGACAGGGGCCTATGGCTACACCTTC. Translated: CASSLAQTGAYGYTF. This chain links TRBV7-2 with TRBJ1-2; 8 bases map to TRBD1. The CDR3 is made up of 15 amino acids. Germline V gives CDR1 SGHTA, CDR2 FQGNSA. V shed 0 bases, J shed 4 bases, and the junction held 4 bases outside the gene matches.

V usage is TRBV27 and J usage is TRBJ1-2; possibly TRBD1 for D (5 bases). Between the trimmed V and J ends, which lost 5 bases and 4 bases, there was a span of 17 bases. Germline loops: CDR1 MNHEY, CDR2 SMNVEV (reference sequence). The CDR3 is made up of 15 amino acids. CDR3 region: CASSLGTEIGYGYTF. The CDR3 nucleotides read TGTGCCAGCAGTCTAGGGACGGAAATAGGCTATGGCTACACCTTC.

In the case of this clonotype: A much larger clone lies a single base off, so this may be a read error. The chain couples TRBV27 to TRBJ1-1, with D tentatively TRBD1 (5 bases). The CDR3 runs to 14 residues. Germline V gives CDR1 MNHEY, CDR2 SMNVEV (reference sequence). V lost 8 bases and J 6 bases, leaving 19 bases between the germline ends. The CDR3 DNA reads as TGTGCCAGCGGAGCCGACAGAGGGCTCTCTGAAGCTTTCTTT. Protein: CASGADRGLSEAFF.

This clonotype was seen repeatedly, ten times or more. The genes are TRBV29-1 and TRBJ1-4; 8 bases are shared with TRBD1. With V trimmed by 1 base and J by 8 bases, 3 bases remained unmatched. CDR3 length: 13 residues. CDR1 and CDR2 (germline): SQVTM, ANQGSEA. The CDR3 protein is CSVEGTGREKLFF. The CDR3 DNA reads TGCAGCGTTGAAGGGACAGGGAGGGAAAAACTGTTTTTT.

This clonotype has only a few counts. DNA of the CDR3: TGTGCCAGCAGCTTAGTAGTAGCGGGAGGTGCTGGGGCCAACGTCCTGACTTTC. Its translation is CASSLVVAGGAGANVLTF. The J gene is TRBJ2-6, the V gene TRBV11-3; 10 bases line up with TRBD2. Germline values: CDR1 SGHNT, CDR2 YENEEA. J was trimmed by 2 bases and V by 1 base; bases with no gene match: 5. The CDR3 covers 18 residues.

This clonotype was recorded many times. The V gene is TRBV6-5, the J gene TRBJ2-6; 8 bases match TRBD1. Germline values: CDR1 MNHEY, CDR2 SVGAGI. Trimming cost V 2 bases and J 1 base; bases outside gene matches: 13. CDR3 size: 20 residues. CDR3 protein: CASSYLQGVEVASGANVLTF. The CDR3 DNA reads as TGTGCCAGCAGTTACCTACAGGGGGTGGAGGTGGCTTCTGGGGCCAACGTCCTGACTTTC.

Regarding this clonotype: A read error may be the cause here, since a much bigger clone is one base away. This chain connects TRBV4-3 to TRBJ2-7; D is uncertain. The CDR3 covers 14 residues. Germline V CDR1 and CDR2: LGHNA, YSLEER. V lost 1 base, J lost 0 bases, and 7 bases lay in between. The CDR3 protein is CASSQGACSYEQYF. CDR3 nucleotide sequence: TGCGCCAGCAGCCAAGGTGCGTGCTCCTACGAGCAGTACTTC.

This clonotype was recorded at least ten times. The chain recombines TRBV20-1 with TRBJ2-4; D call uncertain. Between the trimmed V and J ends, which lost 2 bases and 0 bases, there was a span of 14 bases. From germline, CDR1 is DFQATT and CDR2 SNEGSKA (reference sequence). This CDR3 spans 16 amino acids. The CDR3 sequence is CSARSIQTLAKNIQYF. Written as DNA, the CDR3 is TGCAGTGCTAGATCGATCCAGACTCTAGCCAAAAACATTCAGTACTTC.

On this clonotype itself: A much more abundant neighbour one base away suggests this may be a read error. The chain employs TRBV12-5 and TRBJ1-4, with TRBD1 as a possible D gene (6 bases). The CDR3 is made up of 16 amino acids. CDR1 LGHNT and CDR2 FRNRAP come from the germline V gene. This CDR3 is CASANPTGPTNEKRFF. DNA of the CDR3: TGTGCTAGTGCCAACCCGACAGGTCCAACTAATGAAAAACGGTTTTTT.

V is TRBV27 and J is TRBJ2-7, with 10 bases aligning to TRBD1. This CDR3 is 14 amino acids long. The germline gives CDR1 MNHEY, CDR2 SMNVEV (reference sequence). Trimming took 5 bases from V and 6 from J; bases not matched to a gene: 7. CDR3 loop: CASSPMRTGGEQYF. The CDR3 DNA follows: TGTGCCAGCAGTCCGATGAGGACAGGGGGCGAGCAGTACTTC.

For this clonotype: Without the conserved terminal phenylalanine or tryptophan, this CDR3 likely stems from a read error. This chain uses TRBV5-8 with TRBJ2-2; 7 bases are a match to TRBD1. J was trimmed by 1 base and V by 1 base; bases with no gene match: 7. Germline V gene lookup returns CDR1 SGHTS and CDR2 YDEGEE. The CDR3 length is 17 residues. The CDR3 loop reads CASSLRERTGNTGELFL. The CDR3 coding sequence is TGTGCCAGCAGCTTGAGGGAACGGACAGGGAACACCGGGGAGCTGTTTCTT.

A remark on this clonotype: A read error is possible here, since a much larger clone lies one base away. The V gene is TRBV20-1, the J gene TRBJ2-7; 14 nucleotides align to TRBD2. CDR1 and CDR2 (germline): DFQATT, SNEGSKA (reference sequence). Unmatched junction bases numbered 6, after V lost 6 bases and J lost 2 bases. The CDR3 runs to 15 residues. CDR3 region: CSALGLAGAAYEQYF. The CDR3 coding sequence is TGCAGTGCCCTGGGACTAGCGGGAGCCGCCTACGAGCAGTACTTC.

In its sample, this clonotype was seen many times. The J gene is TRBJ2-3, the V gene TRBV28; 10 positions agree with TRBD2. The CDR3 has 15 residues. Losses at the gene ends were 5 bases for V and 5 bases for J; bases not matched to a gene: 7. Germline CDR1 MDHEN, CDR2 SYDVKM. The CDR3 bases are TGTGCCAGCAGTCTTACTCAGCGGGGGGGAGATACGCAGTATTTT. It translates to CASSLTQRGGDTQYF.

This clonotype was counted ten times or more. In DNA form, the CDR3 reads TGCAGCGTTGCGCGGGGACAGGGGGCCTACGAGCAGTACTTC. Translation gives CSVARGQGAYEQYF. The chain recombines TRBV29-1 with TRBJ2-7; 11 positions agree with TRBD1. Germline V gene lookup returns CDR1 SQVTM and CDR2 ANQGSEA. The junction had 4 bases not matched to a gene; V was cut back by 4 bases and J by 2 bases. This CDR3 region has 14 residues.

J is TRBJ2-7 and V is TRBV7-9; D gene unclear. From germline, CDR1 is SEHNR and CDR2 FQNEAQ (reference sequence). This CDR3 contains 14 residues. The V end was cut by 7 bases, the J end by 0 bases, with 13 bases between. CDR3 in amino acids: CASTSVDSSYEQYF. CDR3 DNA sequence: TGTGCCAGCACCTCAGTGGATTCCTCCTACGAGCAGTACTTC.

The CDR3 sequence: CASSSDTDSYEQYF. In DNA, the CDR3 is TGTGCCAGCAGCAGCGACACAGACTCCTACGAGCAGTACTTC. This rearrangement joins TRBV5-6 to TRBJ2-7, with D hard to call. The germline V gene encodes CDR1 SGHDT and CDR2 YYEEEE. CDR3 length: 14 amino acids. The germline V and J ends were trimmed by 4 bases and 0 bases, with 11 bases remaining between them.

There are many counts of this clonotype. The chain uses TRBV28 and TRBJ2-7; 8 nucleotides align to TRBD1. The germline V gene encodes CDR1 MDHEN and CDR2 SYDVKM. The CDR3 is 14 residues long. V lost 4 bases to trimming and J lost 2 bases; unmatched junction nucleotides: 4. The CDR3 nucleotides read TGTGCCAGCAGTTGGACAGGGCTAACCTACGAGCAGTACTTC. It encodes CASSWTGLTYEQYF.

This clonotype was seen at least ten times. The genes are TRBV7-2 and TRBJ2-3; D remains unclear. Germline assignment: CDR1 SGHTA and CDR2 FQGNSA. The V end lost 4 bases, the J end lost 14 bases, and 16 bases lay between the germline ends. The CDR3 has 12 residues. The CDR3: CASSSRTRHPYF. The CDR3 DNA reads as TGTGCCAGCAGCTCCCGGACCAGACATCCGTATTTT.

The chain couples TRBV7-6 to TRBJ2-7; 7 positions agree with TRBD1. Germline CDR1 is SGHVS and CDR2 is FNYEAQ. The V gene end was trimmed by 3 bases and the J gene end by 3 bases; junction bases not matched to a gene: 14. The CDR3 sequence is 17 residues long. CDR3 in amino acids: CASSFPPETGQNYEQYF. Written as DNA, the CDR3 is TGTGCCAGCAGCTTTCCCCCGGAAACGGGACAGAACTACGAGCAGTACTTC.

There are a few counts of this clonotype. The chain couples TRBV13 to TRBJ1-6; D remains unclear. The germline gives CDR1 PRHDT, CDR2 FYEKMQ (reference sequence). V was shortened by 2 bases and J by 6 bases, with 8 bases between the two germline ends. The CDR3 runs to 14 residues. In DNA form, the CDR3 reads TGTGCCAGCAGCTTATCAGCGGTTAATTCACCCCTCCACTTT. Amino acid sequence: CASSLSAVNSPLHF.

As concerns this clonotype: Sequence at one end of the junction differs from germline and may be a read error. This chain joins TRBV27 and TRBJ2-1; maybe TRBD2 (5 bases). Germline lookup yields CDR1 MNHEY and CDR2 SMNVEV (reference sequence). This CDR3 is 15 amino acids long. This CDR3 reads CASSSDAGTYNEQLF. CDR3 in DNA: TGTGCCAGCAGTTCGGACGCGGGTACCTACAATGAGCAGCTCTTC.

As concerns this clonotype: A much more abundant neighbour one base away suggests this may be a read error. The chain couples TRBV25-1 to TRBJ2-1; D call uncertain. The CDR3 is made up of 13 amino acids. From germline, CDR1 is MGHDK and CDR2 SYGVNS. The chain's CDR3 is CASSVQRYNEEFF. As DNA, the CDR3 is TGTGCCAGCAGTGTCCAGCGCTACAATGAGGAGTTCTTC.

This CDR3 is CATSRVRGTGVDEQYF. The DNA for the CDR3 is TGTGCCACCAGCAGAGTTAGAGGGACAGGGGTCGACGAGCAGTACTTC. This chain joins TRBV15 and TRBJ2-7; 10 bases map to TRBD1. The trim removed 1 base at V and 5 bases at J, leaving 8 bases unmatched. The CDR3 is 16 amino acids. Germline assignment: CDR1 LNHNV and CDR2 YYDKDF (reference sequence).

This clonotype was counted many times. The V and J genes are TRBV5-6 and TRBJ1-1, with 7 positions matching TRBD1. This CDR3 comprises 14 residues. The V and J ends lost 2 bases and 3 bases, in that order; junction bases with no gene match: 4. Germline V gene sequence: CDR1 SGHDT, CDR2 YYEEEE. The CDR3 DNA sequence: TGTGCCAGCAGCTTACAGGGGCCTGACACTGAAGCTTTCTTT. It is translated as CASSLQGPDTEAFF.

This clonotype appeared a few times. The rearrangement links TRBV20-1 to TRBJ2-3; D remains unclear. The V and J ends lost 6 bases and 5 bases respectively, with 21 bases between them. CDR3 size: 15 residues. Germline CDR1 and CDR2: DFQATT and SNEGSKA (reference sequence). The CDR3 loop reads CSAQVPKALRDTQYF. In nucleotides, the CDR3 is TGCAGTGCCCAAGTCCCAAAAGCGCTACGAGATACGCAGTATTTT.